This T cell receptor beta chain was captured in a study of shared clonotypes between healthy human individuals. General study findings and limits: For sorted subsets, rarefaction showed incomplete sequencing despite large depth. Naive subsets usually exceeded memory subsets in estimated richness.

The CDR3 is 15 residues long. Trimming removed 3 bases at V and 5 bases at J, with 17 bases between. From germline, CDR1 is MGHRA and CDR2 YSYEKL. Here immunoSEQ multiplex PCR was the method, and the copy in TCRdb shows in-frame clones only, minus some. The table includes about 2.1 million clones, about 93% detected once. CD45RO-negative, CCR7-selected cells formed the naive CD8 fraction, which excluded terminally differentiated effector memory CD45RA+ cells. On this clone itself: Antigen: not known.

The receptor's source is a man between 18 and 35 years old in good health. Some clones in this sample may be carry-over from other donors' samples. V gene TRBV4-1 combines with J gene TRBJ2-7, with D perhaps TRBD1 or TRBD2 (5 bases each). The sequencing sample was made of naive CD8+ T cells from PBMCs. This CDR3 is CASSQTFGTGHEQYF. The CDR3 nucleotides read TGCGCCAGCAGCCAGACTTTCGGGACGGGCCACGAGCAGTACTTC.